This passage covers 2 T cell receptor beta chains from one sample sequenced in a study of cytomegalovirus exposure and HLA in healthy donors. Produced via immunoSEQ multiplex PCR; TCRdb's table is partial and in-frame only. Of over 45,000 clones in the sample, 88% were seen once. The sequenced sample consisted of PBMCs. The receptors stem from a woman younger than 45 in good health and CMV-seronegative.

The chain is built from TRBV6-4 and TRBJ1-1; D is possibly TRBD1 (6 bases). This CDR3 contains 14 residues. Germline CDR1 reads MRHNA; CDR2 reads SNTAGT. V was cut by 2 bases and J by 4 bases, with 11 bases left in between. The CDR3 reads CASSDKEGGTEAFF. Here the CDR3 DNA reads TGTGCCAGCAGTGACAAGGAAGGGGGCACTGAAGCTTTCTTT.

V usage is TRBV6-5 and J usage is TRBJ2-5; 7 nucleotides match TRBD2. Germline loops: CDR1 MNHEY, CDR2 SVGAGI. The V gene end was trimmed by 5 bases and the J gene end by 5 bases; junction bases not matched to a gene: 11. The CDR3 totals 15 residues. The CDR3 coding sequence is TGTGCCAGCAGTCCAAGGACTAGTGTCGGGGAGACCCAGTACTTC. Translation gives CASSPRTSVGETQYF.